The TCR beta chain under discussion was sequenced for a study of T cells in Graves' hyperthyroidism and ophthalmopathy. Newly diagnosed patients aged 18 to 65 had hyperthyroidism of under 2 months' duration. Trimming shortened V by 7 bases and J by 2 bases, and 13 bases separated the two germline ends. Germline CDR1 reads SNHLY; CDR2 reads FYNNEI. The CDR3 sequence is 14 residues long. TCR beta CDR3 sequences were amplified from RNA transcripts. HTBI primers were the set used in a first-round RT-PCR of the TCR CDR3. TCRdb re-called the multiplex PCR reads with MiXCR, one entry per CDR3 protein. The repertoire holds over 700,000 distinct CDR3 sequences, with 30% to 40% as singletons.

The V gene is TRBV2, the J gene TRBJ2-3, with D maybe TRBD1 (5 bases). This TCR derives from a woman in her 40s with Graves' hyperthyroidism. Sequenced: blood. In DNA form, the CDR3 reads TGTGCCAGCAAGGATGACAGCAACACAGATACGCAGTATTTT. It codes for CASKDDSNTDTQYF.